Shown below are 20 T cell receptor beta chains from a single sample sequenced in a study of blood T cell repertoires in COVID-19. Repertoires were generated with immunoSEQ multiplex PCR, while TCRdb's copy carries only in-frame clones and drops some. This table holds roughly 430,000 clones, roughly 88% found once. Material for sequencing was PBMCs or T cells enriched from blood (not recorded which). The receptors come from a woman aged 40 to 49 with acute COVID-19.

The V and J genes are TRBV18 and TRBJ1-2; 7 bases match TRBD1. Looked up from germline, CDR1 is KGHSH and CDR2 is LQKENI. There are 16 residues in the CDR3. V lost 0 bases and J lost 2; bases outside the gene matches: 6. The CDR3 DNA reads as TGTGCCAGCTCACCACCCCCCGGACAGGAGAACTATGGCTACACCTTC. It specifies CASSPPPGQENYGYTF. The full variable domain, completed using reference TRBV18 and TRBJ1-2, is NAGVMQNPRHLVRRRGQEARLRCSPMKGHSHVYWYRQLPEEGLKFMVYLQKENIIDESGMPKERFSAEFPKEGPSILRIQQVVRGDSAAYFCASSPPPGQENYGYTFGSGTRLTVV.

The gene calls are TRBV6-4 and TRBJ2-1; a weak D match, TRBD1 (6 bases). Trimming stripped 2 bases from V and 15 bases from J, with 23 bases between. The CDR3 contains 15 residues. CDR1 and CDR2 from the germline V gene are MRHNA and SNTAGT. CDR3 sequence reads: CASSDQPQNRERLFF. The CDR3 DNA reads TGTGCCAGCAGTGACCAACCCCAGAACAGGGAAAGACTGTTCTTC.

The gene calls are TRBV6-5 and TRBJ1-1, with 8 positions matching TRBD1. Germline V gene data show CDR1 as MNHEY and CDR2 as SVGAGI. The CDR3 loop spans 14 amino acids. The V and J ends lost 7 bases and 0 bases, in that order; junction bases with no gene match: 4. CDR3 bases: TGTGCCAGCATTGCACAGGGGGTGAACACTGAAGCTTTCTTT. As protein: CASIAQGVNTEAFF.

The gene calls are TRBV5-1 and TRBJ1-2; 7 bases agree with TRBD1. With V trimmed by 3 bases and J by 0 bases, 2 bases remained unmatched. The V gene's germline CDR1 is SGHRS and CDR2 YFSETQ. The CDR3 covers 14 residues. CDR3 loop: CASSSRGSNYGYTF. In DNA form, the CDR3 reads TGCGCCAGCAGCTCCAGGGGGTCTAACTATGGCTACACCTTC.

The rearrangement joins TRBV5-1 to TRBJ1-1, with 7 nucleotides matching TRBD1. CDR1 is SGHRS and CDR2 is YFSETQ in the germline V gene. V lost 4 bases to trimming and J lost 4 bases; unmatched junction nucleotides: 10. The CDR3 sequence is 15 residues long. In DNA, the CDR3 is TGCGCCAGCAGCCTTGGTACAGGGGAGTTCACTGAAGCTTTCTTT. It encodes CASSLGTGEFTEAFF.

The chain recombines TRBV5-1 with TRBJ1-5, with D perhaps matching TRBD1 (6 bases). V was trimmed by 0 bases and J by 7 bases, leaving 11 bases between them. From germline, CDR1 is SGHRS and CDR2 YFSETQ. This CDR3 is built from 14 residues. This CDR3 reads CASSLARGGQPQHF. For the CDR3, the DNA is TGCGCCAGCAGCTTGGCCAGGGGCGGGCAGCCCCAGCATTTT.

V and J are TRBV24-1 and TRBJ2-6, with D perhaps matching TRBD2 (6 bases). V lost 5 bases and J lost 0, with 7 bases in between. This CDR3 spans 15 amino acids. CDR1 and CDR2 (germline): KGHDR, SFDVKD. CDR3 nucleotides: TGTGCCACCAGTGGGCGGGACTCTGGGGCCAACGTCCTGACTTTC. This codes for CATSGRDSGANVLTF.

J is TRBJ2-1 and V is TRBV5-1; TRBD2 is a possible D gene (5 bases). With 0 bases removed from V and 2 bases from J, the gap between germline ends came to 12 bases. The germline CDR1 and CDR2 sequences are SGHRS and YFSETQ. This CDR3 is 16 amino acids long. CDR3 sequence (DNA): TGCGCCAGCAGCTTGGAAGGGATGCGGGCCTACAATGAGCAGTTCTTC. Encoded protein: CASSLEGMRAYNEQFF.

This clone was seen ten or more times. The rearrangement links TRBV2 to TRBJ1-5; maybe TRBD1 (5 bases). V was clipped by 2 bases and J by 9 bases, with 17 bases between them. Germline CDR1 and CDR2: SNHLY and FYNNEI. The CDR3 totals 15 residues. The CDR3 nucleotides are TGTGCCAGCAGTGAACAGCGGGGCCAAAAATCGCCCCAGCATTTT. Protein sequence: CASSEQRGQKSPQHF.

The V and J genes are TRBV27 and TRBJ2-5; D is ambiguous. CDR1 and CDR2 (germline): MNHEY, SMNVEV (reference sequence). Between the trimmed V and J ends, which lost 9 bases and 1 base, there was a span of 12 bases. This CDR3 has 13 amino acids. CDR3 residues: CASRFAPQETQYF. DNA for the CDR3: TGTGCCAGTCGCTTTGCGCCCCAAGAGACCCAGTACTTC.

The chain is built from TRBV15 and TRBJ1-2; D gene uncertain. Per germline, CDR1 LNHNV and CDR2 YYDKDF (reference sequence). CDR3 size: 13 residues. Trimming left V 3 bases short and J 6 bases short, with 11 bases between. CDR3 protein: CATSRVPEHGYTF. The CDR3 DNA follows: TGTGCCACCAGCAGGGTCCCCGAGCATGGCTACACCTTC.

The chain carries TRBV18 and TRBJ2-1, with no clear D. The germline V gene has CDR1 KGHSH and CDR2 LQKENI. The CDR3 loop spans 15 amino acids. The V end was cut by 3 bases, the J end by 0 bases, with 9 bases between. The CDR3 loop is CASSPWAGSYNEQFF. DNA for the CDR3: TGTGCCAGCTCACCGTGGGCTGGCTCCTACAATGAGCAGTTCTTC.

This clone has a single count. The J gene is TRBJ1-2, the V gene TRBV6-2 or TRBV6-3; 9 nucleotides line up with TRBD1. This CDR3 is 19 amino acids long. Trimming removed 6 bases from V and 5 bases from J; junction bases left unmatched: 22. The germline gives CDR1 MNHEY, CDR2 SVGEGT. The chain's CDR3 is CASSPPPGTGLRPWYGYTF. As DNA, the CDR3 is TGTGCCAGCAGCCCACCACCCGGGACAGGGCTTCGGCCATGGTATGGCTACACCTTC.

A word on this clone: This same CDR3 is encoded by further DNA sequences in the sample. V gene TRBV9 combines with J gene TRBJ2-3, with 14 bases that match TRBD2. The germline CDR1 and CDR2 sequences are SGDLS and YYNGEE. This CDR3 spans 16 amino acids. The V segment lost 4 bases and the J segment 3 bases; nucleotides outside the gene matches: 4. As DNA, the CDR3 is TGTGCCAGCAGCTCAAGACTAGCGGGGGGGACAGATACGCAGTATTTT. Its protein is CASSSRLAGGTDTQYF.

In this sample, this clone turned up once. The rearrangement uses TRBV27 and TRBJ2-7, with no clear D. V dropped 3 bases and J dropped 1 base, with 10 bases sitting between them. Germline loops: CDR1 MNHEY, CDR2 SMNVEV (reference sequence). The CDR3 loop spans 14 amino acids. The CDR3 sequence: CASSFLGTSYEQYF. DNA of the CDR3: TGTGCCAGCAGTTTTCTAGGCACTTCCTACGAGCAGTACTTC.

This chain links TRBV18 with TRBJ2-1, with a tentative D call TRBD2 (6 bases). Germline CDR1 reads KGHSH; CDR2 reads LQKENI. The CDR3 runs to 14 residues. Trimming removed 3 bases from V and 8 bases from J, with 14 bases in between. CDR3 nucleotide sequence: TGTGCCAGCTCACCTAGCGGTAAGGAGGATGAGCAGTTCTTC. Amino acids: CASSPSGKEDEQFF.

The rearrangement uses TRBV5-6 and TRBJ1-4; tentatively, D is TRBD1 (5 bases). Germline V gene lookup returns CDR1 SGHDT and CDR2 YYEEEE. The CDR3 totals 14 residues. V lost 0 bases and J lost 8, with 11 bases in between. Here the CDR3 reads CASSLAGKGEKLFF. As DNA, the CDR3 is TGTGCCAGCAGCTTGGCAGGGAAAGGAGAAAAACTGTTTTTT.

Written as DNA, the CDR3 is TGTGCCAGTGCGGGAGGGCCTAATCAGCCCCAGCATTTT. Protein: CASAGGPNQPQHF. The chain uses TRBV19 and TRBJ1-5; D ambiguous. This CDR3 contains 13 residues. Trimming stripped 8 bases from V and 4 bases from J, with 12 bases between. Germline-derived CDR1 and CDR2 are LNHDA and SQIVND (reference sequence).

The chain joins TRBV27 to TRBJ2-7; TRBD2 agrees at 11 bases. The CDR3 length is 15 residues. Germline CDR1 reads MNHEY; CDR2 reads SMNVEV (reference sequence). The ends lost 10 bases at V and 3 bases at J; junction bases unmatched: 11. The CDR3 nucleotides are TGTGCCACCCGCGTAGCGGGGGGGACATACTACGAGCAGTACTTC. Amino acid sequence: CATRVAGGTYYEQYF.

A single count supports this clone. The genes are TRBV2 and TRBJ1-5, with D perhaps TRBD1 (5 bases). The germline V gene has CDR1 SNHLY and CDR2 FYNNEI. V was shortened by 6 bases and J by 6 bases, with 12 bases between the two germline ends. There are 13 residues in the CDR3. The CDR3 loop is CASSLGPGQPQHF. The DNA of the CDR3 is TGTGCCAGCAGCCTGGGGCCAGGTCAGCCCCAGCATTTT.